The clone carrying this T cell receptor (beta chain) was counted between two and nine times. Its antigen remains unidentified. Deletions cut 2 bases from V and 6 bases from J, with 7 bases between. The CDR3 sequence is 13 residues long. Per germline, CDR1 MGHRA and CDR2 YSYEKL. This sample was included in a study of CD8 T cells in ankylosing spondylitis. Regarding the study as a whole: Clones linked to disease were reported to show significant enrichment in matched ankylosing spondylitis synovial fluid. Some of the motif variants had earlier been found in reactive arthritis patients' fluid and blood.

TCRdb fed the 5' RACE reads into MiXCR, producing one record per CDR3 protein. The data hold some 350,000 distinct CDR3 sequences, with roughly 15% observed a single time. This TCR derives from a male donor with ankylosing spondylitis or in good health (not recorded which). Sequenced material: blood, either unsorted or a sorted T cell fraction (not recorded which). V gene TRBV4-1 combines with J gene TRBJ2-2, with unresolved D. The CDR3 reads CASSQLIPGELFF. CDR3 nucleotide sequence: TGCGCCAGCAGCCAACTTATTCCCGGGGAGCTGTTTTTT.